This passage covers 5 T cell receptor beta chains from one sample sequenced in a study of beta chain features in type 1 diabetes. These receptors' targets are unknown. The study reverse transcribed the entire isolated RNA, so it sequenced expressed TCRB transcripts. TCRdb's table, derived via immunoSEQ multiplex PCR, lists solely in-frame clones and lacks some. The table lists hundreds of thousands of clones, around 15% of them singletons. Study observations and caveats: There was a moderate but significant shortening of TCRB CDR3s in all four CD4+ subsets of Type 1 diabetes patients.

Sequenced input: naive CD4+ T cells from blood. Receptors were obtained from a man younger than 30 with type 1 diabetes.

The chain combines TRBV2 with TRBJ1-2; no definite D call. Germline CDR1 is SNHLY and CDR2 is FYNNEI. The CDR3 covers 12 residues. The V gene lost 7 bases and the J gene lost 4 bases, with 10 bases spanning the gap. The CDR3, as DNA: TGTGCCAGCATTTTCGTCTCCTATGGCTACACCTTC. Its protein product is CASIFVSYGYTF.

There are a few counts of this clone. This sequence joins TRBV29-1 and TRBJ2-1; 7 bases align to TRBD1. The CDR3 contains 11 residues. CDR1 and CDR2 (germline): SQVTM, ANQGSEA. Trimming cost V 8 bases and J 5 bases; bases outside gene matches: 3. The CDR3 spells CSSGQDNEQFF. DNA of the CDR3: TGCAGCTCTGGACAGGACAATGAGCAGTTCTTC.

This clone was detected a few times. The V and J genes are TRBV5-4 and TRBJ2-3; D remains ambiguous. Trimming removed 2 bases at V and 2 bases at J, with 6 bases between. Germline V lookup: CDR1 SGHNT, CDR2 YYREEE (reference sequence). This CDR3 region has 13 residues. This chain's CDR3 is CASSFDSTDTQYF. In nucleotides, the CDR3 is TGTGCCAGCAGCTTTGATTCCACAGATACGCAGTATTTT. Based on the CDR3 plus reference TRBV5-4 and TRBJ2-3, the full variable domain is ETGVTQSPTHLIKTRGQQVTLRCSSQSGHNTVSWYQQALGQGPQFIFQYYREEENGRGNFPPRFSGLQFPNYSSELNVNALELDDSALYLCASSFDSTDTQYFGPGTRLTVL.

This clone was detected only a few times. The chain has TRBV28 and TRBJ2-3; 9 nucleotides align to TRBD2. Germline V gene sequence: CDR1 MDHEN, CDR2 SYDVKM. V lost 4 bases and J lost 2; bases outside the gene matches: 7. The CDR3 totals 16 residues. The CDR3 bases are TGTGCCAGCAGTTCCGGTGCTAGCGGGGACACAGATACGCAGTATTTT. This encodes CASSSGASGDTDTQYF.

This clone turned up a few times. The chain has TRBV30 and TRBJ2-1, with 10 bases identical to TRBD2. J was trimmed by 7 bases and V by 5 bases; bases with no gene match: 8. This CDR3 has 14 residues. CDR1 and CDR2 (germline): GTSNPN, SVGIG (reference sequence). CDR3 nucleotides: TGTGCCTGGGAGAGGGGACTAGCGACAAATGAGCAGTTCTTC. The encoded protein is CAWERGLATNEQFF.